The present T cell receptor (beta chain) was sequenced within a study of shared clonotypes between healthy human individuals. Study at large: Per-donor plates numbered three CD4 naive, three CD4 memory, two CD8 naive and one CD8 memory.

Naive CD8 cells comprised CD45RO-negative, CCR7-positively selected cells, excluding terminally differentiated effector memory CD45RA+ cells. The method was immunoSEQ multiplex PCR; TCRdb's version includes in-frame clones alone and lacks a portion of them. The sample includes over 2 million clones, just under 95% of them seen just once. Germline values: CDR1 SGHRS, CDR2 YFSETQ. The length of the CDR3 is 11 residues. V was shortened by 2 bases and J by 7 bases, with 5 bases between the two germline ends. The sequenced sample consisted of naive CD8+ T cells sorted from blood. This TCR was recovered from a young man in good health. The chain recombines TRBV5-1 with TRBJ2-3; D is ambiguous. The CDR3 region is CASSLTYTQYF. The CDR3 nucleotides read TGCGCCAGCAGCTTAACCTATACGCAGTATTTT.